This T cell receptor beta chain was documented in a study of T-cell reconstitution after alpha-beta-depleted transplantation in children. The germline V and J ends were trimmed by 7 bases and 2 bases, with 11 bases remaining between them. The CDR3 totals 14 residues. Germline V lookup: CDR1 LNHDA, CDR2 SQIVND (reference sequence). This clonotype was seen only a few times. Preparing the TCRbeta library involved the use of unique molecular identifiers. TCRdb reanalysed the PCR reads using MiXCR and keeps one entry per CDR3 protein. This repertoire shows about 230,000 distinct CDR3 sequences, around 12% found once; its top ten account for 2% to 3%.

Specimen: PBMCs from the stem cell graft donor, collected from the stem cell graft. The chain recombines TRBV19 with TRBJ2-2, with a tentative D call TRBD1 (5 bases). This TCR derives from a human donor who donated a stem cell graft to a child with acute lymphoblastic leukemia. DNA of the CDR3: TGTGCCAGTAATCACAGGCTTAACACCGGGGAGCTGTTTTTT. It translates to CASNHRLNTGELFF.